These T cell receptor beta chains were read from a single sample in a study of cytomegalovirus exposure and HLA in healthy donors. Method: immunoSEQ multiplex PCR; TCRdb's copy keeps in-frame clones and lacks some. The data show some 240,000 clones, more than 75% seen once. The sequencing input was PBMCs. The receptors stem from a woman aged 18-30 years in good health and CMV-seropositive. Both conserved end residues are part of each CDR3. The D gene is left open where the match is weak. Size tells how often a clone was seen (once, few, many) or the class of an expanded clone, and some rows leave it out.

d_gene: TRBD2
len: 17
abundance: once
j_gene: TRBJ2-3
v_gene: TRBV7-2
CDR3nt: TGTGCCAGCAGCTCGGGACTAGCGGGAGCTGGGGCAGATACGCAGTATTTT
CDR3aa: CASSSGLAGAGADTQYF

d_gene: NA
len: 14
abundance: NA
j_gene: TRBJ1-4
v_gene: TRBV7-9
CDR3nt: TGTGCCAGCAGCCTCGGTGGAGGGGTGGCGAAACTGTTTTTT
CDR3aa: CASSLGGGVAKLFF

d_gene: TRBD2
len: 17
abundance: NA
j_gene: TRBJ2-1
v_gene: TRBV11-3
CDR3nt: TGTGCCAGCAGTCGGACTAGCGGGACGAGCTCCTACAATGAGCAGTTCTTC
CDR3aa: CASSRTSGTSSYNEQFF

d_gene: NA
len: 14
abundance: NA
j_gene: TRBJ2-7
v_gene: TRBV10-1
CDR3nt: TGCGCCAGCAGTGAGTTGGTGGCAGGGCACGAGCAGTACTTC
CDR3aa: CASSELVAGHEQYF

d_gene: NA
len: 15
abundance: NA
j_gene: TRBJ1-3
v_gene: TRBV2
CDR3nt: TGTGCCAGCAGACGGTCTGAGGCTTCTGGAAACACCATATATTTT
CDR3aa: CASRRSEASGNTIYF

d_gene: TRBD1
len: 16
abundance: NA
j_gene: TRBJ2-1
v_gene: TRBV2
CDR3nt: TGTGCCAGCAGTGGAGACAGGGCGAGCTCCTACAATGAGCAGTTCTTC
CDR3aa: CASSGDRASSYNEQFF

d_gene: NA
len: 17
abundance: few
j_gene: TRBJ2-2
v_gene: TRBV4-1
CDR3nt: TGCGCCAGCAGCCCAAGGGGAAAGCAGGGCGGGGCCGGGGAGCTGTTTTTT
CDR3aa: CASSPRGKQGGAGELFF

d_gene: TRBD2
len: 17
abundance: NA
j_gene: TRBJ2-2
v_gene: TRBV28
CDR3nt: TGTGCCAGCAGCTCCGTGCTAGCGGGAGATCGGACCGGGGAGCTGTTTTTT
CDR3aa: CASSSVLAGDRTGELFF

d_gene: TRBD2
len: 17
abundance: NA
j_gene: TRBJ2-2
v_gene: TRBV5-1
CDR3nt: TGCGCCAGCAGCTCCCAGGGGTCTAGCGGGACCACCGGGGAGCTGTTTTTT
CDR3aa: CASSSQGSSGTTGELFF

d_gene: NA
len: 16
abundance: NA
j_gene: TRBJ1-5
v_gene: TRBV16
CDR3nt: TGTGCCAGCAGCCAATCGGCCAGGGTTGGGAATCAGCCCCAGCATTTT
CDR3aa: CASSQSARVGNQPQHF

d_gene: TRBD2
len: 17
abundance: NA
j_gene: TRBJ2-7
v_gene: TRBV7-6
CDR3nt: TGTGCCAGCAGCTTACTGGACTCCGGGACTAGCGACTACGAGCAGTACTTC
CDR3aa: CASSLLDSGTSDYEQYF

d_gene: NA
len: 15
abundance: NA
j_gene: TRBJ2-3
v_gene: TRBV29-1
CDR3nt: TGCAGCGTTGATTTAGGCCACTACTTTATGGATACGCAGTATTTT
CDR3aa: CSVDLGHYFMDTQYF

d_gene: TRBD1
len: 15
abundance: NA
j_gene: TRBJ2-7
v_gene: TRBV7-3
CDR3nt: TGTGCCAGCAGCCCGGGGACAGGGCCCGCCTACGAGCAGTACTTC
CDR3aa: CASSPGTGPAYEQYF

d_gene: NA
len: 14
abundance: NA
j_gene: TRBJ1-5
v_gene: TRBV9
CDR3nt: TGTGCCAGCAGCACAGACGGGGGCAATCAGCCCCAGCATTTT
CDR3aa: CASSTDGGNQPQHF

d_gene: NA
len: 15
abundance: once
j_gene: TRBJ2-2
v_gene: TRBV7-2
CDR3nt: TGTGCCAGCAGCTTAAGAGGAGTCGACACCGGGGAGCTGTTTTTT
CDR3aa: CASSLRGVDTGELFF

d_gene: TRBD1
len: 15
abundance: NA
j_gene: TRBJ1-3
v_gene: TRBV10-3
CDR3nt: TGTGCCATCAGTGAGGCGACAGGGGCTGGAAACACCATATATTTT
CDR3aa: CAISEATGAGNTIYF

d_gene: NA
len: 13
abundance: NA
j_gene: TRBJ1-4
v_gene: TRBV19
CDR3nt: TGTGCCAGTAGTCTTAGTCCCCCAGAAAAACTGTTTTTT
CDR3aa: CASSLSPPEKLFF

d_gene: TRBD2
len: 14
abundance: NA
j_gene: TRBJ2-3
v_gene: TRBV25-1
CDR3nt: TGTGCCAGCAGTGACCAGCGGGGGACAGATACGCAGTATTTT
CDR3aa: CASSDQRGTDTQYF

d_gene: NA
len: 12
abundance: NA
j_gene: TRBJ2-7
v_gene: TRBV29-1
CDR3nt: TGCAGCGTTGTGATTCAGGTCCGCGAGCAGTACTTC
CDR3aa: CSVVIQVREQYF

d_gene: NA
len: 15
abundance: NA
j_gene: TRBJ1-1
v_gene: TRBV27
CDR3nt: TGTGCCAGCGTAAACGGAGGACGGTTGAACACTGAAGCTTTCTTT
CDR3aa: CASVNGGRLNTEAFF

d_gene: TRBD2
len: 14
abundance: NA
j_gene: TRBJ2-7
v_gene: TRBV28
CDR3nt: TGTGCCAGCAACAGACTAGCGATTTACCACGAGCAGTACTTC
CDR3aa: CASNRLAIYHEQYF

d_gene: NA
len: 14
abundance: NA
j_gene: TRBJ2-7
v_gene: TRBV18
CDR3nt: TGTGCCAGCTCACCGTCTAGCTTGGGCTACGAGCAGTACTTC
CDR3aa: CASSPSSLGYEQYF

d_gene: NA
len: 13
abundance: NA
j_gene: TRBJ1-2
v_gene: TRBV28
CDR3nt: TGTGCCAGCAGCTTAGGGGGGGGGAGTGGCTACACCTTC
CDR3aa: CASSLGGGSGYTF

d_gene: TRBD2
len: 14
abundance: NA
j_gene: TRBJ2-1
v_gene: TRBV10-2
CDR3nt: TGCGCCGGGGGCTCTAGCGGGAGACGAGATGAGCAGTTCTTC
CDR3aa: CAGGSSGRRDEQFF

d_gene: NA
len: 14
abundance: few
j_gene: TRBJ1-1
v_gene: TRBV7-9
CDR3nt: TGTGCCAGCAGCCTTGGATTGAGGGACACTGAAGCTTTCTTT
CDR3aa: CASSLGLRDTEAFF

d_gene: TRBD1
len: 14
abundance: NA
j_gene: TRBJ2-2
v_gene: TRBV30
CDR3nt: TGTGCCTGGAGGGCCGGGACAGGGGCCGGGGAGCTGTTTTTT
CDR3aa: CAWRAGTGAGELFF

d_gene: NA
len: 11
abundance: NA
j_gene: TRBJ2-7
v_gene: TRBV20-1
CDR3nt: TGCAGTGCTCCATTGTCCTACGAGCAGTACTTC
CDR3aa: CSAPLSYEQYF

d_gene: TRBD2
len: 16
abundance: NA
j_gene: TRBJ2-7
v_gene: TRBV6-1
CDR3nt: TGTGCCAGCAGTGAAAATAGGGGCGGGAGCTCCTACGAGCAGTACTTC
CDR3aa: CASSENRGGSSYEQYF

d_gene: NA
len: 13
abundance: NA
j_gene: TRBJ2-5
v_gene: TRBV2
CDR3nt: TGTGCCAGCAGTGAATTGGGGGCCGGGACCCAGTACTTC
CDR3aa: CASSELGAGTQYF

d_gene: NA
len: 20
abundance: NA
j_gene: TRBJ2-7
v_gene: TRBV18
CDR3nt: TGTGCCAGCTCACCAACCCCTCCTCGACCCAGAGGGATCAGCTCCTACGAGCAGTACTTC
CDR3aa: CASSPTPPRPRGISSYEQYF

d_gene: NA
len: 13
abundance: NA
j_gene: TRBJ1-5
v_gene: TRBV6-6
CDR3nt: TGTGCCAGCCTGCCGGGATTCAATCAGCCCCAGCATTTT
CDR3aa: CASLPGFNQPQHF

d_gene: NA
len: 14
abundance: NA
j_gene: TRBJ1-4
v_gene: TRBV2
CDR3nt: TGTGCCAGCAGTGGTGGAGTTAGGGGTGAAAAACTGTTTTTT
CDR3aa: CASSGGVRGEKLFF

d_gene: TRBD1
len: 13
abundance: NA
j_gene: TRBJ1-1
v_gene: TRBV27
CDR3nt: TGTGCCAGCGGACAGGGGATGAACACTGAAGCTTTCTTT
CDR3aa: CASGQGMNTEAFF

d_gene: NA
len: 14
abundance: NA
j_gene: TRBJ2-7
v_gene: TRBV5-6
CDR3nt: TGTGCCAGCAGCTTTGGGCAGGGATATCGCGAGCAGTACTTC
CDR3aa: CASSFGQGYREQYF

d_gene: TRBD1
len: 16
abundance: NA
j_gene: TRBJ2-7
v_gene: TRBV27
CDR3nt: TGTGCCAGCAGCCCTCGGGGACAGGGAGCCTTCGTAGAGCAGTACTTC
CDR3aa: CASSPRGQGAFVEQYF

d_gene: TRBD1
len: 18
abundance: NA
j_gene: TRBJ1-2
v_gene: TRBV27
CDR3nt: TGTGCCAGCAGTCCCGGGACAGGTCGGCGAGCCGAAAACTATGGCTACACCTTC
CDR3aa: CASSPGTGRRAENYGYTF

d_gene: NA
len: 12
abundance: NA
j_gene: TRBJ2-7
v_gene: TRBV4-1
CDR3nt: TGCGCCAGCAGCCAGAACTTCTACGAGCAGTACTTC
CDR3aa: CASSQNFYEQYF

d_gene: NA
len: 13
abundance: once
j_gene: TRBJ2-3
v_gene: TRBV7-3
CDR3nt: TGTGCCAGCAGCTTGCCGGGTACAGATACGCAGTATTTT
CDR3aa: CASSLPGTDTQYF

d_gene: NA
len: 13
abundance: NA
j_gene: TRBJ1-5
v_gene: TRBV6-5
CDR3nt: TGTGCCAGCAGCCCCGGGACACCTCGGCCCCAGCATTTT
CDR3aa: CASSPGTPRPQHF

d_gene: NA
len: 12
abundance: few
j_gene: TRBJ1-5
v_gene: TRBV27
CDR3nt: TGTGCCAGCGGGGCGGGGTCATGGCCCCAGCATTTT
CDR3aa: CASGAGSWPQHF

d_gene: NA
len: 14
abundance: NA
j_gene: TRBJ2-3
v_gene: TRBV5-1
CDR3nt: TGCGCCAGCAGCTTGTCGGGGAACACAGATACGCAGTATTTT
CDR3aa: CASSLSGNTDTQYF

d_gene: TRBD1
len: 14
abundance: NA
j_gene: TRBJ1-5
v_gene: TRBV27
CDR3nt: TGTGCCAGCAGCAGACAGGGTGGCAATCAGCCCCAGCATTTT
CDR3aa: CASSRQGGNQPQHF

d_gene: TRBD2
len: 14
abundance: NA
j_gene: TRBJ2-7
v_gene: TRBV27
CDR3nt: TGTGCCAGCAGTTCGGGACTAGCGGGAGTAGAGCAGTACTTC
CDR3aa: CASSSGLAGVEQYF

d_gene: TRBD2
len: 19
abundance: few
j_gene: TRBJ2-7
v_gene: TRBV9
CDR3nt: TGTGCCAGCAGCCCTAGGGGCTGGACTAGCACCATGGCCGGCTACGAGCAGTACTTC
CDR3aa: CASSPRGWTSTMAGYEQYF

d_gene: NA
len: 14
abundance: once
j_gene: TRBJ2-3
v_gene: TRBV29-1
CDR3nt: TGCAGCGTTGGCGGCAGGGTGAGCACAGATACGCAGTATTTT
CDR3aa: CSVGGRVSTDTQYF

d_gene: NA
len: 13
abundance: NA
j_gene: TRBJ1-1
v_gene: TRBV13
CDR3nt: TGTGCCAGCAGCGACAAACCGGGAGAAGAAGCTTTCTTT
CDR3aa: CASSDKPGEEAFF

d_gene: NA
len: 13
abundance: NA
j_gene: TRBJ1-5
v_gene: TRBV28
CDR3nt: TGTGCCAGTACAGGGTCGATCAATCAGCCCCAGCATTTT
CDR3aa: CASTGSINQPQHF

d_gene: NA
len: 15
abundance: NA
j_gene: TRBJ1-1
v_gene: TRBV15
CDR3nt: TGTGCCACCAGCAGGCGACCGACAGCGAACACTGAAGCTTTCTTT
CDR3aa: CATSRRPTANTEAFF

d_gene: NA
len: 12
abundance: NA
j_gene: TRBJ1-1
v_gene: TRBV13
CDR3nt: TGTGCCAGCAGCTTAGGGGACAGAGAAGCTTTCTTT
CDR3aa: CASSLGDREAFF

d_gene: TRBD2
len: 14
abundance: NA
j_gene: TRBJ2-2
v_gene: TRBV5-5
CDR3nt: TGTGCCACCTGGCGGGGGACGGGAACCGGGGAGCTGTTTTTT
CDR3aa: CATWRGTGTGELFF

d_gene: NA
len: 14
abundance: NA
j_gene: TRBJ1-2
v_gene: TRBV9
CDR3nt: TGTGCCAGCAGCGTAGGAGGTTTAGGCTATGGCTACACCTTC
CDR3aa: CASSVGGLGYGYTF

d_gene: TRBD1
len: 15
abundance: NA
j_gene: TRBJ1-2
v_gene: TRBV27
CDR3nt: TGTGCCAGCAGTTTTAGACAGGGAAGGATCTATGGCTACACCTTC
CDR3aa: CASSFRQGRIYGYTF